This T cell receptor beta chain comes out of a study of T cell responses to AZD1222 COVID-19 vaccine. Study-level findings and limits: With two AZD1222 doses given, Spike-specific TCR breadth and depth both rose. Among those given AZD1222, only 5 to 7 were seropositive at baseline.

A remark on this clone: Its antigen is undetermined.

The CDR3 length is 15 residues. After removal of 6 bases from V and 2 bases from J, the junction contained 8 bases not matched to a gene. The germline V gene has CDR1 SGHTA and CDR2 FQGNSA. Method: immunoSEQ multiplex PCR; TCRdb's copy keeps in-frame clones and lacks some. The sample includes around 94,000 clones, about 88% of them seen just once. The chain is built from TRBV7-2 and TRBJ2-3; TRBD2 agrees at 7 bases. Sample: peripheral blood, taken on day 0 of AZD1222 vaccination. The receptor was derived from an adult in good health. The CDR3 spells CASRTLAGPTDTQYF. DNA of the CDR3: TGTGCCAGCAGGACATTAGCGGGCCCCACAGATACGCAGTATTTT.